This T cell receptor beta chain was observed in a study of PD-1 blockade in classical Hodgkin lymphoma. Findings of the study overall: Reasons behind the repertoire differences stay unclear, perhaps disease activity or earlier therapy. By C4D1, diversity of CD4+ TCRs had risen significantly, whereas that of CD8+ TCRs had not.

Sequencing was performed with immunoSEQ multiplex PCR; in TCRdb, only in-frame clones are kept and a portion is missing. Of 46,000 or so clones listed, almost 90% are singletons. Brentuximab vedotin exposure varied among the patients, all of whom had relapsed after autologous stem cell transplantation. V was cut by 0 bases and J by 3 bases, with 13 bases left in between. Germline V lookup: CDR1 MRHNA, CDR2 SNTAGT. This CDR3 spans 16 amino acids. This clone was counted between two and nine times. The target antigen is unknown. Specimen: peripheral blood mononuclear cells (PBMCs), collected at baseline. The TCR originated in a human donor with classical Hodgkin lymphoma. This sequence joins TRBV6-4 and TRBJ2-3; tentative D call: TRBD2 (5 bases). As DNA, the CDR3 is TGTGCCAGCAGTGACTCGAACTCGGGATTTACAGATACGCAGTATTTT. It encodes CASSDSNSGFTDTQYF.